This entry features one T cell receptor (beta chain) sequence. The data stem from a study of CD8+CD57+ T cells in acquired aplastic anemia. Template material for TCR beta VDJ and CDR3 profiling consisted of genomic DNA. TCRdb re-derived calls from the reads in MiXCR, one entry per CDR3 protein. Counted here are 210,000 or so distinct CDR3 sequences, approximately 51% occurring once; the ten biggest clones make up just under 20%. Only patients with CD8+CD57+ cell expansion on flow cytometry were chosen for sequencing. Every patient had severe acquired aplastic anemia. The CDR3 loop spans 15 amino acids. With 4 bases removed from V and 7 bases from J, the gap between germline ends came to 15 bases. Germline-derived CDR1 and CDR2 are SGHRS and YFSETQ.

V is TRBV5-1 and J is TRBJ1-6; D is perhaps TRBD1 (6 bases). The source of this sequence is a human donor with aplastic anemia. Sequenced sample: sorted CD4+, CD8+, or CD8+CD57+ T cells (not recorded which) from PBMCs. The DNA of the CDR3 is TGCGCCAGCAGCCAAGGAAGCGGACAGAATTCACCCCTCCACTTT. Its protein product is CASSQGSGQNSPLHF.